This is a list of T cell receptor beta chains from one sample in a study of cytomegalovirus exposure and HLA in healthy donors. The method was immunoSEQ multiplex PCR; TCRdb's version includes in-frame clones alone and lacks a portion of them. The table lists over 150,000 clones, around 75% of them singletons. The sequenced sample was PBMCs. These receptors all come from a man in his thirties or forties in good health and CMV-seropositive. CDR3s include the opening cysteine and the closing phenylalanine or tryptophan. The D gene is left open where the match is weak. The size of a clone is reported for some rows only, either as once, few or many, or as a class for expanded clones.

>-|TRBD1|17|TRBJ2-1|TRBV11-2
TGTGCCAGCAGCTTAGGCTACCGACAGGGTTTCTACAATGAGCAGTTCTTC
CASSLGYRQGFYNEQFF
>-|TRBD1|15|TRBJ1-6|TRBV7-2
TGTGCCAGCAGCCCACTTACAGGGGGACGTTCACCCCTCCACTTT
CASSPLTGGRSPLHF
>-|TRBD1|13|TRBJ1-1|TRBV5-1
TGCGCCAGGGCGACAGGGGAGAACACTGAAGCTTTCTTT
CARATGENTEAFF
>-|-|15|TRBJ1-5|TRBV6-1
TGTGCCAGCAGTGAAGCGCCAGGGAGCAATCAGCCCCAGCATTTT
CASSEAPGSNQPQHF
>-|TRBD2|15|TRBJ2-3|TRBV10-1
TGCGCCAGCAGTGAGTCGACTAGCGGCACAGATACGCAGTATTTT
CASSESTSGTDTQYF
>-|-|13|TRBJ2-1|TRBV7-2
TGTGCCAGCAGCTTAGCCAGGGGCAATGAGCAGTTCTTC
CASSLARGNEQFF
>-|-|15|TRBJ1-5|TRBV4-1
TGCGCCAGCAGCCAAGATGGGGCAGGAACCCAGCCCCAGCATTTT
CASSQDGAGTQPQHF
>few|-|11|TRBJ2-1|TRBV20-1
TGCAGTGCTGGGACTCAAGGTGAGCAGTTCTTC
CSAGTQGEQFF
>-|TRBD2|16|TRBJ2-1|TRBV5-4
TGTGCCAGCAGCATAGCGGGAGGGGCCTCCTACAATGAGCAGTTCTTC
CASSIAGGASYNEQFF
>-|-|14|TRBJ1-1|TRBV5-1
TGCGCCAGCAGCCGGGATAGGGTTAACACTGAAGCTTTCTTT
CASSRDRVNTEAFF
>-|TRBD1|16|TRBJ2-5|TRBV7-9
TGTGCCAGCAGCCCAACCGGGACAGGCTTCCAAGAGACCCAGTACTTC
CASSPTGTGFQETQYF
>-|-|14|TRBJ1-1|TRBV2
TGTGCCAGCAGTGAATCCGGGGTGAACACTGAAGCTTTCTTT
CASSESGVNTEAFF
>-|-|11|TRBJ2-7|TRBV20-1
TGCAGTGCTAGAGATCTCTACGAGCAGTACTTC
CSARDLYEQYF
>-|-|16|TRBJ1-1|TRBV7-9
TGTGCCAGCAGCCCCCCCGGCCAGGACCAAAGCGGGGAAGCTTTCTTT
CASSPPGQDQSGEAFF
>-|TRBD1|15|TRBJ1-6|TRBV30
TGTGCCTGCTACCGAACAGGGACAGGGCAATCACCCCTCCACTTT
CACYRTGTGQSPLHF
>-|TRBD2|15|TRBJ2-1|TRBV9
TGTGCCAGCAGCGTAGGAGGCGGGGGGGAACATGAGCAGTTCTTC
CASSVGGGGEHEQFF
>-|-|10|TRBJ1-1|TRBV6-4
TGTGCCATTCAAGCTCCTGAAGCTTTCTTT
CAIQAPEAFF
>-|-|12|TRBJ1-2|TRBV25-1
TGTGCCAGCACCGAGGGCAGCTATGGCTACACCTTC
CASTEGSYGYTF
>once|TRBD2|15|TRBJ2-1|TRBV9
TGTGCCAGCAGCCCGAGCGGGGGGGTCTACAATGAGCAGTTCTTC
CASSPSGGVYNEQFF
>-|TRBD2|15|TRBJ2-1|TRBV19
TGTGCCAGTAGCAGGGGGACTAGCGGCAACAATGAGCAGTTCTTC
CASSRGTSGNNEQFF
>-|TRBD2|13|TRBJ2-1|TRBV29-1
TGCAGCGTTGGAGTAGCGGGCTACAATGAGCAGTTCTTC
CSVGVAGYNEQFF
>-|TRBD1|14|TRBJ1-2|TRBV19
TGTGCCAGTAGTCCGGGACAGGTTAACTATGGCTACACCTTC
CASSPGQVNYGYTF
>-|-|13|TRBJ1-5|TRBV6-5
TGTGCCAGCAGCCTTCAGGGGAATCAGCCCCAGCATTTT
CASSLQGNQPQHF
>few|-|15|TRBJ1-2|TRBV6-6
TGTGCCAGCAGTTACCTGAAGTACGGGGACTATGGCTACACCTTC
CASSYLKYGDYGYTF
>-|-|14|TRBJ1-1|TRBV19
TGTGCCAGTAGTTTTATGAACCAGGGCACTGAAGCTTTCTTT
CASSFMNQGTEAFF
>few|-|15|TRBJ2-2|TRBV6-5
TGTGCCAGCAGTTACTCGATGGAGGGCACCGGGGAGCTGTTTTTT
CASSYSMEGTGELFF
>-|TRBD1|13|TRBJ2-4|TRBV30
TGTGCCTGGAGTGTAGCAGGGGGAAACATTCAGTACTTC
CAWSVAGGNIQYF
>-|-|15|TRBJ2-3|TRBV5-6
TGTGCCAGCAGCTTCCCGACCGGGGGCACAGATACGCAGTATTTT
CASSFPTGGTDTQYF
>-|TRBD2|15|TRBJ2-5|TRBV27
TGTGCCAGCAGTCGACTGGGACTAGCCAGAGAGACCCAGTACTTC
CASSRLGLARETQYF
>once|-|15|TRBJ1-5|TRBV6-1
TGTGCCAGCAGTGCCGGGGACATTCCCTTTCAGCCCCAGCATTTT
CASSAGDIPFQPQHF
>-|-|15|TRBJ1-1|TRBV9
TGTGCCAGCAGCTCTCTGACAGTCTCGAACACTGAAGCTTTCTTT
CASSSLTVSNTEAFF
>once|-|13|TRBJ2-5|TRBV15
TGTGCCACCAGCAGGGAGGTCGGTGAGACCCAGTACTTC
CATSREVGETQYF
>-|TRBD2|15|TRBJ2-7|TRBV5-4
TGTGCCAGCAGCCCGGGACTAGCATTAACCTACGAGCAGTACTTC
CASSPGLALTYEQYF
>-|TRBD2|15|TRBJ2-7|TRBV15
TGTGCCACCGGGGCGGGAATAGCGGGGTTGGACGAGCAGTACTTC
CATGAGIAGLDEQYF
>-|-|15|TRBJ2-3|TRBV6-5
TGTGCCAGCAGTTACTCGAGGACAAGCACAGATACGCAGTATTTT
CASSYSRTSTDTQYF
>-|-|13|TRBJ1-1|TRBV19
TGTGCCAGTAGTATTTTTTCAGGGGCTGAAGCTTTCTTT
CASSIFSGAEAFF
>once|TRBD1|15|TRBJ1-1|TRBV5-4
TGTGCCAGCAGCTTACCCGGGACAGTGAACACTGAAGCTTTCTTT
CASSLPGTVNTEAFF
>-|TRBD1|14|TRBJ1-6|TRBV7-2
TGTGCCAGCAGCTTTGACAGGGGAGTGGCACCCCTCCACTTT
CASSFDRGVAPLHF
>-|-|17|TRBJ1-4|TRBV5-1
TGCGCCAGCAGCTTGGGATCGACGACAGCTTTAAATGAAAAACTGTTTTTT
CASSLGSTTALNEKLFF
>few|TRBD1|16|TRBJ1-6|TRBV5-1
TGCGCCAGCAGCTTGGCTGGCGGACAGGGAGGATCACCCCTCCACTTT
CASSLAGGQGGSPLHF
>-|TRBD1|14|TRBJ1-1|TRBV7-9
TGTGCCAGCAGCTTAAAGGGGGCCGGCACTGAAGCTTTCTTT
CASSLKGAGTEAFF
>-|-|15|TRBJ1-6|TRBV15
TGTGCCACCAGCAGGGAGAGGAGACAGAACTCACCCCTCCACTTT
CATSRERRQNSPLHF
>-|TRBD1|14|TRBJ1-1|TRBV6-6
TGTGCCAGCAGTGTCGACAGGGTAAGCTCTGAAGCTTTCTTT
CASSVDRVSSEAFF
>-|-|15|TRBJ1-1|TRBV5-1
TGCGCCAGCAGCTTGTTGCCCAGGGATGGGACTGAAGCTTTCTTT
CASSLLPRDGTEAFF
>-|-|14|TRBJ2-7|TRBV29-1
TGCAGCGTTGTTCGCATGGGGGCTGGGGGAGAGCAGTACTTC
CSVVRMGAGGEQYF
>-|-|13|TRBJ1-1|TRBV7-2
TGTGCCAGCAGCTTAAGCGGGAACACTGAAGCTTTCTTT
CASSLSGNTEAFF